The table lists the clone carrying this T cell receptor beta chain with many counts. Its antigen remains unidentified. J lost 6 bases, V lost 4 bases, and 7 bases had no gene match. CDR1 is GTSNPN and CDR2 is SVGIG in the germline V gene (reference sequence). The CDR3 consists of 13 residues. This record belongs to a study of human T cells and chemical hapten exposure. Points from the study as a whole: Donor immune responses may differ from healthy people's, since all donors had alopecia.

TCRdb re-called the RACE reads through MiXCR, storing one row per CDR3 protein. The sample contains under 450,000 distinct CDR3 sequences, more than 4.5% of which appear only once. Time point described: patch test 1, 2 weeks after DPC sensitization. This sample's treatment: therapeutic diphenylcyclopropenone sensitization with weekly scalp DPC. The genes are TRBV30 and TRBJ2-7; 9 bases agree with TRBD1. The clonotype originates from a woman between 45 and 65 years old with alopecia areata. Some clones in this sample may be carry-over from other donors' samples. This material consisted of whole blood, taken in connection with sensitization to the hapten diphenylcyclopropenone (DPC). The CDR3 DNA is TGTGCCTGGACGGTGGGACAGGGAGTCGAGCAGTACTTC. It yields the protein CAWTVGQGVEQYF.